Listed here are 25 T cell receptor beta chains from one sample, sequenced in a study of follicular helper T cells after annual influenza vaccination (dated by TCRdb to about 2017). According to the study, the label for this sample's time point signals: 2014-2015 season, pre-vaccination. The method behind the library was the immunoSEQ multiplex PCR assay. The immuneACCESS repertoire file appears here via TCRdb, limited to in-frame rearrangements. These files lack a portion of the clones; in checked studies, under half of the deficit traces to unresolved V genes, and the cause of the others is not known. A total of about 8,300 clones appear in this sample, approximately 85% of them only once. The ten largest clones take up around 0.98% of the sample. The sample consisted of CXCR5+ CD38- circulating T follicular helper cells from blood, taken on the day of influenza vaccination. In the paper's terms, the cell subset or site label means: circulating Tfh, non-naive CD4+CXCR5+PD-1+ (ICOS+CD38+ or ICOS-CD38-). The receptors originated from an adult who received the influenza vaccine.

In DNA form, the CDR3 reads TGTGCCAGCAGCTCGCAAAGGACAGGGAAGGGGGAAAAACTGTTTTTT. Residues: CASSSQRTGKGEKLFF. J is TRBJ1-4 and V is TRBV11-2; 8 bases align to TRBD1. The CDR3 loop spans 16 amino acids. Germline CDR1 SGHAT, CDR2 FQNNGV. J gave up 8 bases and V 4 bases, and 12 bases lay outside the gene matches.

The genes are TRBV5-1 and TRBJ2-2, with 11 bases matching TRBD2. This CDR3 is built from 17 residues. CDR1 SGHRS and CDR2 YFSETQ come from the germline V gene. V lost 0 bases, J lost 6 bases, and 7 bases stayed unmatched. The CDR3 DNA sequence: TGCGCCAGCAGCTTGGGGACTAGCGGGTCCCGGGCCGGGGAGCTGTTTTTT. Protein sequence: CASSLGTSGSRAGELFF.

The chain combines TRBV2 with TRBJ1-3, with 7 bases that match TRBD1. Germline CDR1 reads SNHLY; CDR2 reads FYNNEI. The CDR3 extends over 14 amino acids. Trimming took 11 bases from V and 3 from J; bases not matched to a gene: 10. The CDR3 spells CAGMTGPVGNTIYF. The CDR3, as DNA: TGTGCCGGCATGACAGGGCCAGTTGGAAACACCATATATTTT.

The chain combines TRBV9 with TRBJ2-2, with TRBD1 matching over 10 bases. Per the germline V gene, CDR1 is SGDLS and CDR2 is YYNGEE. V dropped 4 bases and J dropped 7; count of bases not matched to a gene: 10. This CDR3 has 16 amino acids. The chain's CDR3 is CASSPWTGGTIGELFF. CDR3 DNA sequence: TGTGCCAGCAGCCCCTGGACAGGGGGGACTATCGGGGAGCTGTTTTTT.

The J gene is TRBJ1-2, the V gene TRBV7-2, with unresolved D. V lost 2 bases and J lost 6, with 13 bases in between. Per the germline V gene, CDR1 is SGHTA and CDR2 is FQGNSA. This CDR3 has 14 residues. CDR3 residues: CASSLQAGTDGYTF. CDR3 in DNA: TGTGCCAGCAGCTTACAGGCAGGAACCGATGGCTACACCTTC.

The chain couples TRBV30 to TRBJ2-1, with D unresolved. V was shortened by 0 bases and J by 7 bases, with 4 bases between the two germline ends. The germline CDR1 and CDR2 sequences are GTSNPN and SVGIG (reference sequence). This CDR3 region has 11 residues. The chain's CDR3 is CAWSVWNEQFF. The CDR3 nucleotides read TGTGCCTGGAGTGTATGGAATGAGCAGTTCTTC.

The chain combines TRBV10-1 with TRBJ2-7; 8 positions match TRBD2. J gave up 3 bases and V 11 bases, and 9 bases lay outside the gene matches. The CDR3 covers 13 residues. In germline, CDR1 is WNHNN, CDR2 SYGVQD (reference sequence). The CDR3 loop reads CAFPRGGRYEQYF. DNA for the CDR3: TGCGCCTTCCCCCGGGGGGGCCGCTACGAGCAGTACTTC.

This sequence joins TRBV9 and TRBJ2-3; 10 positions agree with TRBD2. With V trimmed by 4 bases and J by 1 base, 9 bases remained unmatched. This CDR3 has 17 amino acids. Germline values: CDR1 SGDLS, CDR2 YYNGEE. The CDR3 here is CASSPRRGTSGTDTQYF. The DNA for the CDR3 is TGTGCCAGCAGCCCCCGGCGAGGGACTAGCGGCACAGATACGCAGTATTTT.

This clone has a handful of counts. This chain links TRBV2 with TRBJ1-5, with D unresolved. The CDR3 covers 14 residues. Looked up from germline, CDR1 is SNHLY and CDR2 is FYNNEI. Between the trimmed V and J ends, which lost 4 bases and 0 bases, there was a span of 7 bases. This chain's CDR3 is CASSATYSNQPQHF. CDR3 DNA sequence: TGTGCCAGCAGTGCGACCTATAGCAATCAGCCCCAGCATTTT. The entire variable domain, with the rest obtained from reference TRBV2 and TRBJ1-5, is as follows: EPEVTQTPSHQVTQMGQEVILRCVPISNHLYFYWYRQILGQKVEFLVSFYNNEISEKSEIFDDQFSVERPDGSNFTLKIRSTKLEDSAMYFCASSATYSNQPQHFGDGTRLSIL.

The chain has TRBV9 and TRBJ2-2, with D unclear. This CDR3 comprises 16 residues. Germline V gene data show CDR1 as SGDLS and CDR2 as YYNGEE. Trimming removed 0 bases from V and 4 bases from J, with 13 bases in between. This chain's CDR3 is CASSVDRSAVTGELFF. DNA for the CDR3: TGTGCCAGCAGCGTAGATCGGTCAGCTGTCACCGGGGAGCTGTTTTTT.

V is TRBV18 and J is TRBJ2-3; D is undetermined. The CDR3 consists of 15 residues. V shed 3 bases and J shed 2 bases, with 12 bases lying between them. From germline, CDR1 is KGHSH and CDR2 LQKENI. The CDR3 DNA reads TGTGCCAGCTCACCGAGGACGGAAAACACAGATACGCAGTATTTT. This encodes CASSPRTENTDTQYF.

The CDR3 region has the DNA TGTGCCAGCTCACCGAGCACAGATACGCAGTATTTT. Protein product: CASSPSTDTQYF. The V gene is TRBV18, the J gene TRBJ2-3; D unclear. The CDR3 sequence is 12 residues long. Germline-derived CDR1 and CDR2 are KGHSH and LQKENI. Trimming shortened V by 3 bases and J by 0 bases, and 1 base separated the two germline ends.

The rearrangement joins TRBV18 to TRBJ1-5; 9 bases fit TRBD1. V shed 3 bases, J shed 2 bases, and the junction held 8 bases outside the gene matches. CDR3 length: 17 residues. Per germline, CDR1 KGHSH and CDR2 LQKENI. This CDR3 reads CASSPSRDRVGNQPQHF. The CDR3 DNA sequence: TGTGCCAGCTCACCTTCCCGGGACAGGGTGGGCAATCAGCCCCAGCATTTT.

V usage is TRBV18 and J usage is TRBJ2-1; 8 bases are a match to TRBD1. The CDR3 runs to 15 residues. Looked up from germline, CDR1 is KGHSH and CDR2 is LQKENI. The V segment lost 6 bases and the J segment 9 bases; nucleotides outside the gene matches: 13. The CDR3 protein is CASSYIQGAGSEQFF. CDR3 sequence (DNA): TGTGCCAGCTCGTATATTCAGGGGGCTGGGAGTGAGCAGTTCTTC. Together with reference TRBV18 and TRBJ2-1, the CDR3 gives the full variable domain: NAGVMQNPRHLVRRRGQEARLRCSPMKGHSHVYWYRQLPEEGLKFMVYLQKENIIDESGMPKERFSAEFPKEGPSILRIQQVVRGDSAAYFCASSYIQGAGSEQFFGPGTRLTVL.

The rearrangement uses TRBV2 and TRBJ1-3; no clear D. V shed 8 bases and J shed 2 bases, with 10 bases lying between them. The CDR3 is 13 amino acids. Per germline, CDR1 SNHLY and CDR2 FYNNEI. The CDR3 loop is CASHQTTGNTIYF. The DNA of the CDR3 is TGTGCCAGCCACCAAACCACTGGAAACACCATATATTTT. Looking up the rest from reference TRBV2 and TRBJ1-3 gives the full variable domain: EPEVTQTPSHQVTQMGQEVILRCVPISNHLYFYWYRQILGQKVEFLVSFYNNEISEKSEIFDDQFSVERPDGSNFTLKIRSTKLEDSAMYFCASHQTTGNTIYFGEGSWLTVV.

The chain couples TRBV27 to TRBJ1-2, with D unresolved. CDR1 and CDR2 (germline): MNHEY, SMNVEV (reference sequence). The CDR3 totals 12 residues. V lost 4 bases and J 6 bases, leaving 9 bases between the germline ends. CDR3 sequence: CASSSVRDGYTF. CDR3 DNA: TGTGCCAGCAGTTCAGTGAGGGATGGCTACACCTTC.

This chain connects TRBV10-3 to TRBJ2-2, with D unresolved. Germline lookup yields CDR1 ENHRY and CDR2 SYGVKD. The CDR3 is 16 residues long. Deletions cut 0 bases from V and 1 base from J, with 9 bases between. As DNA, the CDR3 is TGTGCCATCAGTGAGTCATTGAGGCAGAACACCGGGGAGCTGTTTTTT. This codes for CAISESLRQNTGELFF.

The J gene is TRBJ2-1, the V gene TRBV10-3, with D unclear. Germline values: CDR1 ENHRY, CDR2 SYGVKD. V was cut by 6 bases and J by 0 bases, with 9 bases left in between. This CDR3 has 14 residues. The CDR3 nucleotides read TGTGCCATCAGCGGGCAAAGCTCCTACAATGAGCAGTTCTTC. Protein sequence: CAISGQSSYNEQFF.

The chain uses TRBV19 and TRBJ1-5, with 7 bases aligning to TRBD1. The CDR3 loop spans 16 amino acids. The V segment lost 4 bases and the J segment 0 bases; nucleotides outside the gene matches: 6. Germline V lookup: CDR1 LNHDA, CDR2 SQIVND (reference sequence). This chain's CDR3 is CASSTGGQYSNQPQHF. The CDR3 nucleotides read TGTGCCAGTAGTACGGGGGGACAGTATAGCAATCAGCCCCAGCATTTT.

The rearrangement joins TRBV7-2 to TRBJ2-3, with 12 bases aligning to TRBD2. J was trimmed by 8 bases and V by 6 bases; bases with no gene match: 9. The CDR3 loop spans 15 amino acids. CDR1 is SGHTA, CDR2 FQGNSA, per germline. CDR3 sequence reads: CASSQLTSGGGTQYF. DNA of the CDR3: TGTGCCAGCAGTCAGTTGACTAGCGGGGGTGGTACGCAGTATTTT.

The CDR3 region has the DNA TGCGCCAGCAGCTTTCAAGGGGGGCTAGTTAATGAGCAGTTCTTC. This codes for CASSFQGGLVNEQFF. This chain uses TRBV5-1 with TRBJ2-1; D is possibly TRBD1 or TRBD2 (6 bases each). Trimming took 2 bases from V and 7 from J, leaving 16 bases between them. In germline, CDR1 is SGHRS, CDR2 YFSETQ. The CDR3 runs 15 residues.

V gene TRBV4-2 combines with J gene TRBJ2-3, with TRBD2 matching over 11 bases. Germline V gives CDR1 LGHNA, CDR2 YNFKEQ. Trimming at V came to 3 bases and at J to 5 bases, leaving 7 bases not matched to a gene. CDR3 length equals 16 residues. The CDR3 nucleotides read TGTGCCAGCAGCCAGTCCGGGACTAGCGGTCGAGATACGCAGTATTTT. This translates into CASSQSGTSGRDTQYF.

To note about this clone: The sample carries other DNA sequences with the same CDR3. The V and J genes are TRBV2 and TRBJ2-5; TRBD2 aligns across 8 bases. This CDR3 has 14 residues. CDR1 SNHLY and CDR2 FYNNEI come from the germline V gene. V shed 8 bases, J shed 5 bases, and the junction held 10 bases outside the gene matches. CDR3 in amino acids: CASGLSSGVETQYF. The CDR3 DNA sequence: TGTGCCAGCGGTCTGAGTAGCGGGGTGGAGACCCAGTACTTC.

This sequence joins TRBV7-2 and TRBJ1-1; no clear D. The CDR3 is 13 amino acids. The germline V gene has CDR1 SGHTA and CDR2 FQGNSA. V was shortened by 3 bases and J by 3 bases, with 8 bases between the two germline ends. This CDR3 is CASSFTRDTEAFF. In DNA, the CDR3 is TGTGCCAGCAGCTTCACCCGCGACACTGAAGCTTTCTTT.

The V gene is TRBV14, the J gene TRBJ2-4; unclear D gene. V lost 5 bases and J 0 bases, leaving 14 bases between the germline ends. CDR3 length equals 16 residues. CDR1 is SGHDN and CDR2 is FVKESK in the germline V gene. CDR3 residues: CASSAGTTVAKNIQYF. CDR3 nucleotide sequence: TGTGCCAGCAGCGCCGGCACGACGGTAGCCAAAAACATTCAGTACTTC.